What follows describes a single TCR beta chain. Its antigen is currently unknown. The CDR3 is made up of 12 amino acids. With 8 bases removed from V and 5 bases from J, the gap between germline ends came to 12 bases. This entry belongs to a study of T cells after yellow fever vaccination. Study-wide points: Any FACS-sorted repertoire could hold abundant clonotypes that contaminate it from the bulk population. Some clonotypes, a small share, were shared between CD4 and CD8 compartments.

The study made its TCR cDNA through 5'RACE template switching. That step introduced a universal primer site along with UMIs. A single record per CDR3 protein comes from TCRdb applying MiXCR to the 5' RACE reads. Among some 600,000 distinct CDR3 sequences, approximately 13% were seen once, and the ten largest hold about 16%. The chain has TRBV12-3 or TRBV12-4 and TRBJ2-5, with D possibly being TRBD2 (6 bases). The sequencing here drew on PBMCs, taken on the day of the yellow fever booster vaccination. This TCR derives from a young man who received the YFV17D yellow fever vaccine. DNA of the CDR3: TGTGCCAGCGGAGAGGGGAGGGAGACCCAGTACTTC. The encoded protein is CASGEGRETQYF.